Listed here are 29 T cell receptor beta chains from one sample, sequenced in a study of blood T cell repertoires in COVID-19. Repertoires were generated with immunoSEQ multiplex PCR, while TCRdb's copy carries only in-frame clones and drops some. The sample includes 140,000 to 150,000 clones, roughly four fifths seen only once; the top ten take around 3.2%. Sequences were obtained from PBMCs or T cells enriched from blood (not recorded which). The receptors derive from a woman in her fifties or sixties with acute COVID-19.

The J gene is TRBJ2-3, the V gene TRBV28, with 12 bases matching TRBD2. From germline, CDR1 is MDHEN and CDR2 SYDVKM. This CDR3 has 15 residues. Trimming at V came to 3 bases and at J to 4 bases, leaving 2 bases not matched to a gene. In DNA form, the CDR3 reads TGTGCCAGCAGTTTGACTAGCGGGGGACCAGATACGCAGTATTTT. It translates to CASSLTSGGPDTQYF. Using reference TRBV28 and TRBJ2-3 for the parts outside the CDR3, the full variable domain is DVKVTQSSRYLVKRTGEKVFLECVQDMDHENMFWYRQDPGLGLRLIYFSYDVKMKEKGDIPEGYSVSREKKERFSLILESASTNQTSMYLCASSLTSGGPDTQYFGPGTRLTVL.

This sequence joins TRBV19 and TRBJ2-3, with D tentatively TRBD2 (5 bases). CDR1 and CDR2 (germline): LNHDA, SQIVND (reference sequence). The CDR3 runs to 14 residues. The V and J ends lost 4 bases and 10 bases respectively, with 18 bases between them. CDR3 nucleotides: TGTGCCAGTAGTACCTCTTCGGGAAACAGTGCGCAGTATTTT. Amino acids: CASSTSSGNSAQYF.

V is TRBV7-9 and J is TRBJ1-4; D gene unclear. Trimming cost V 5 bases and J 0 bases, with 16 bases left between them. Germline CDR1 reads SEHNR; CDR2 reads FQNEAQ (reference sequence). CDR3 length: 17 amino acids. This chain's CDR3 is CASSVLGQIATNEKLFF. The CDR3 bases are TGTGCCAGCAGCGTGTTGGGCCAAATTGCAACTAATGAAAAACTGTTTTTT.

The rearrangement links TRBV7-6 to TRBJ2-5; D remains ambiguous. This CDR3 is 11 amino acids long. With 3 bases removed from V and 5 bases from J, the gap between germline ends came to 4 bases. In germline, CDR1 is SGHVS, CDR2 FNYEAQ. The CDR3, as DNA: TGTGCCAGCAGCTTTATGGAGACCCAGTACTTC. This encodes CASSFMETQYF. Full variable domain (remainder filled in from reference TRBV7-6 and TRBJ2-5): GAGVSQSPRYKVTKRGQDVALRCDPISGHVSLYWYRQALGQGPEFLTYFNYEAQQDKSGLPNDRFSAERPEGSISTLTIQRTEQRDSAMYRCASSFMETQYFGPGTRLLVL.

J is TRBJ1-1 and V is TRBV10-1; possibly TRBD1 for D (6 bases). V was pared by 1 base and J by 1 base, with 34 bases between. The CDR3 has 23 residues. The germline V gene has CDR1 WNHNN and CDR2 SYGVQD (reference sequence). CDR3 protein: CASSELPFVTGASTSKKNTEAFF. The CDR3 region has the DNA TGCGCCAGCAGTGAGTTGCCCTTCGTGACAGGCGCATCCACTTCAAAAAAGAACACTGAAGCTTTCTTT.

The chain couples TRBV12-5 to TRBJ2-3, with 11 bases fitting TRBD2. V lost 6 bases to trimming and J lost 1 base; unmatched junction nucleotides: 6. The CDR3 is 16 amino acids. Germline V gene lookup returns CDR1 LGHNT and CDR2 FRNRAP. CDR3 in amino acids: CASGGGLAVGTDTQYF. For the CDR3, the DNA is TGTGCTAGTGGCGGGGGACTAGCGGTGGGCACAGATACGCAGTATTTT. Filled out from reference TRBV12-5 and TRBJ2-3, the complete variable domain reads DARVTQTPRHKVTEMGQEVTMRCQPILGHNTVFWYRQTMMQGLELLAYFRNRAPLDDSGMPKDRFSAEMPDATLATLKIQPSEPRDSAVYFCASGGGLAVGTDTQYFGPGTRLTVL.

V gene TRBV7-2 combines with J gene TRBJ1-6; D is possibly TRBD1 (6 bases). With 3 bases removed from V and 8 bases from J, the gap between germline ends came to 14 bases. CDR1 is SGHTA and CDR2 is FQGNSA in the germline V gene. The CDR3 contains 15 residues. The CDR3 reads CASSLTGSKDSPLHF. CDR3 coding DNA: TGTGCCAGCAGCTTGACAGGAAGCAAGGATTCACCCCTCCACTTT.

The chain combines TRBV7-9 with TRBJ1-1; 10 bases fit TRBD1. This CDR3 region has 16 residues. Looked up from germline, CDR1 is SEHNR and CDR2 is FQNEAQ (reference sequence). V shed 3 bases and J 4 bases; nucleotides not matched to a gene: 8. This CDR3 reads CASSLGQGSSGTEAFF. The CDR3 DNA sequence: TGTGCCAGCAGCTTGGGACAGGGGTCATCTGGCACTGAAGCTTTCTTT.

CDR3 loop: CASSYGQATEQYF. CDR3 in DNA: TGTGCCAGCAGTTATGGACAGGCCACCGAGCAGTACTTC. V and J are TRBV6-2 or TRBV6-3 and TRBJ2-7; 7 positions agree with TRBD1. The V gene's germline CDR1 is MNHEY and CDR2 SVGEGT. Trimming cost V 3 bases and J 6 bases; bases outside gene matches: 5. This CDR3 spans 13 amino acids.

The chain joins TRBV5-1 to TRBJ2-1; D gene ambiguous. This CDR3 has 16 amino acids. V lost 1 base, J lost 6 bases, and 17 bases lay in between. Per germline, CDR1 SGHRS and CDR2 YFSETQ. DNA for the CDR3: TGCGCCAGCAGCTTGCTACCCGCTCAAGATGCCAATGAGCAGTTCTTC. Amino acids: CASSLLPAQDANEQFF.

The V and J genes are TRBV7-2 and TRBJ2-7, with 11 bases that match TRBD1. The CDR3 runs to 15 residues. V lost 3 bases to trimming and J lost 3 bases; unmatched junction nucleotides: 4. Germline loops: CDR1 SGHTA, CDR2 FQGNSA. CDR3 protein: CASSFSGTGGYEQYF. As DNA, the CDR3 is TGTGCCAGCAGCTTTTCCGGGACAGGGGGCTACGAGCAGTACTTC.

The chain uses TRBV19 and TRBJ2-7, with 8 bases lining up with TRBD1. The CDR3 has 13 amino acids. In germline, CDR1 is LNHDA, CDR2 SQIVND (reference sequence). The V gene end was trimmed by 3 bases and the J gene end by 6 bases; junction bases not matched to a gene: 4. The CDR3 region has the DNA TGTGCCAGTAGTATGCAGGGGGCATCCGAGCAGTACTTC. Protein sequence: CASSMQGASEQYF.

V gene TRBV7-2 combines with J gene TRBJ1-4, with D possibly being TRBD1 (6 bases). V lost 3 bases and J 0 bases, leaving 11 bases between the germline ends. Germline V gene lookup returns CDR1 SGHTA and CDR2 FQGNSA. CDR3 size: 16 residues. The CDR3 is CASSFQAGATNEKLFF. The CDR3, as DNA: TGTGCCAGCAGCTTCCAAGCAGGGGCAACTAATGAAAAACTGTTTTTT.

In its sample, this clone was seen many times. The chain links TRBV6-4 to TRBJ2-1, with 11 nucleotides matching TRBD1. The CDR3 has 15 residues. The germline V gene encodes CDR1 MRHNA and CDR2 SNTAGT. The V segment lost 3 bases and the J segment 8 bases; nucleotides outside the gene matches: 6. CDR3 region: CASSEEDRGPYEQFF. The CDR3 nucleotides read TGTGCCAGCAGTGAAGAGGACAGGGGGCCCTATGAGCAGTTCTTC.

This chain links TRBV6-5 with TRBJ1-1; TRBD1 might be the D (6 bases). The germline gives CDR1 MNHEY, CDR2 SVGAGI. The CDR3 has 13 residues. Trimming cost V 2 bases and J 5 bases, with 9 bases left between them. CDR3 nucleotides: TGTGCCAGCAGTTACAGGGGGTGGACTGAAGCTTTCTTT. Translated, it gives CASSYRGWTEAFF.

This chain connects TRBV7-9 to TRBJ2-3; D is uncertain. Germline values: CDR1 SEHNR, CDR2 FQNEAQ (reference sequence). Trimming removed 5 bases at V and 4 bases at J, with 10 bases between. The CDR3 sequence is 13 residues long. CDR3 nucleotides: TGTGCCAGCAGCCCTACCCCCCCAGATACGCAGTATTTT. Encoded protein: CASSPTPPDTQYF.

This clone has more than one count but fewer than ten. This chain connects TRBV7-9 to TRBJ2-2, with 8 bases fitting TRBD1. The CDR3 is 15 amino acids. Germline loops: CDR1 SEHNR, CDR2 FQNEAQ (reference sequence). The V segment lost 6 bases and the J segment 7 bases; nucleotides outside the gene matches: 10. This chain's CDR3 is CASRTQTGAVGELFF. DNA for the CDR3: TGTGCCAGCAGGACTCAGACAGGGGCGGTCGGGGAGCTGTTTTTT.

This sequence joins TRBV11-3 and TRBJ2-1; the match to TRBD1 covers 7 bases. Germline CDR1 is SGHNT and CDR2 is YENEEA. The ends lost 6 bases at V and 4 bases at J; junction bases unmatched: 9. The CDR3 runs to 15 residues. The CDR3 spells CASRSRDSTYNEQFF. In nucleotides, the CDR3 is TGTGCCAGCAGATCCCGGGACAGCACTTACAATGAGCAGTTCTTC.

This clone appeared once. The V call is TRBV30, the J call TRBJ1-5; D not resolved. V lost 3 bases to trimming and J lost 5 bases, with 14 bases between them. Germline CDR1 is GTSNPN and CDR2 is SVGIG (reference sequence). There are 14 residues in the CDR3. CDR3 DNA: TGTGCCTGGAGCGCGACAACGGCTGATCAGCCCCAGCATTTT. Encoded protein: CAWSATTADQPQHF.

This rearrangement joins TRBV11-2 to TRBJ2-1; 8 bases fit TRBD2. The V and J ends lost 1 base and 8 bases, in that order; junction bases with no gene match: 7. The CDR3 length is 15 residues. Germline V gene sequence: CDR1 SGHAT, CDR2 FQNNGV. In DNA form, the CDR3 reads TGTGCCAGCAGCTTAGCAGCGGGAGTATTAGATGAGCAGTTCTTC. Amino acid sequence: CASSLAAGVLDEQFF.

A single count supports this clone. The chain couples TRBV7-6 to TRBJ2-5; 10 bases are a match to TRBD1. V shed 5 bases, J shed 6 bases, and the junction held 9 bases outside the gene matches. The germline CDR1 and CDR2 sequences are SGHVS and FNYEAQ. The CDR3 spans 15 residues. Here the CDR3 DNA reads TGTGCCAGCAGCACGACAGGGGGCGCGGTAAAGACCCAGTACTTC. Translated: CASSTTGGAVKTQYF.

The chain joins TRBV10-3 to TRBJ1-5, with 10 bases matching TRBD1. CDR3 size: 14 residues. The germline gives CDR1 ENHRY, CDR2 SYGVKD. The J segment lost 5 bases and the V segment lost 4 bases, leaving 2 bases of the junction unmatched. The CDR3 nucleotides read TGTGCCATCAGTGGGACAGGGGGGGATCAGCCCCAGCATTTT. Translation gives CAISGTGGDQPQHF.

The chain recombines TRBV24-1 with TRBJ1-5; D uncertain. V was shortened by 6 bases and J by 9 bases, with 11 bases between the two germline ends. The CDR3 is 12 amino acids. CDR1 and CDR2 (germline): KGHDR, SFDVKD. CDR3 sequence: CATSKLSGPQHF. The CDR3 DNA follows: TGTGCCACCAGTAAACTCTCGGGGCCCCAGCATTTT.

The chain links TRBV19 to TRBJ1-5; D possibly corresponds to TRBD1 (6 bases). This CDR3 spans 14 amino acids. V was cut by 6 bases and J by 4 bases, with 13 bases left in between. Germline V gene sequence: CDR1 LNHDA, CDR2 SQIVND (reference sequence). CDR3 in amino acids: CASRAGRGNQPQHF. CDR3 sequence (DNA): TGTGCCAGTAGGGCAGGGAGGGGGAATCAGCCCCAGCATTTT. Full variable domain (rest looked up from reference TRBV19 and TRBJ1-5): DGGITQSPKYLFRKEGQNVTLSCEQNLNHDAMYWYRQDPGQGLRLIYYSQIVNDFQKGDIAEGYSVSREKKESFPLTVTSAQKNPTAFYLCASRAGRGNQPQHFGDGTRLSIL.

The chain joins TRBV7-9 to TRBJ2-7; TRBD2 might be the D (5 bases). CDR3 length: 15 amino acids. CDR1 SEHNR and CDR2 FQNEAQ come from the germline V gene (reference sequence). V dropped 1 base and J dropped 2 bases, with 12 bases sitting between them. The CDR3 loop reads CASSLDPSGAYEQYF. CDR3 sequence (DNA): TGTGCCAGCAGCTTAGACCCATCCGGGGCCTACGAGCAGTACTTC.

This clone occurred many times. The chain combines TRBV5-1 with TRBJ2-7, with TRBD2 identical over 9 bases. Germline V CDR1 and CDR2: SGHRS, YFSETQ. There are 15 residues in the CDR3. V lost 5 bases, J lost 0 bases, and 6 bases stayed unmatched. CDR3 region: CASRPLAGVSYEQYF. In nucleotides, the CDR3 is TGCGCCAGCAGGCCTTTAGCGGGGGTCTCCTACGAGCAGTACTTC.

The chain carries TRBV19 and TRBJ1-1; a possible D gene is TRBD1 (5 bases). Germline CDR1 is LNHDA and CDR2 is SQIVND (reference sequence). V was shortened by 3 bases and J by 11 bases, with 13 bases between the two germline ends. The CDR3 has 12 residues. The CDR3, as DNA: TGTGCCAGTAGTATCGTGGGGCGCACGGCTTTCTTT. Translated, it gives CASSIVGRTAFF.

The rearrangement uses TRBV4-1 and TRBJ1-3, with D unresolved. Trimming removed 4 bases at V and 3 bases at J, with 19 bases between. This CDR3 is 17 amino acids long. Germline values: CDR1 MGHRA, CDR2 YSYEKL. This CDR3 reads CASSPGRGRTNGNTIYF. The CDR3 DNA reads as TGCGCCAGCAGCCCGGGGAGAGGGCGCACTAATGGAAACACCATATATTTT.

The V gene is TRBV5-1, the J gene TRBJ2-1; 7 bases map to TRBD2. This CDR3 comprises 15 residues. Germline CDR1 reads SGHRS; CDR2 reads YFSETQ. V was clipped by 2 bases and J by 7 bases; unmatched bases: 9. CDR3 sequence: CASSFSLAAGNEQFF. In DNA, the CDR3 is TGCGCCAGCAGCTTTAGCCTAGCGGCGGGGAATGAGCAGTTCTTC. The variable domain in full, completed from reference TRBV5-1 and TRBJ2-1, reads KAGVTQTPRYLIKTRGQQVTLSCSPISGHRSVSWYQQTPGQGLQFLFEYFSETQRNKGNFPGRFSGRQFSNSRSEMNVSTLELGDSALYLCASSFSLAAGNEQFFGPGTRLTVL.